Each of the 13 T cell receptor beta chains below was sequenced from the same sample in a study of CD8 T cells in Susac syndrome. RNA totalling about 0.5 to 1 ug underwent reverse transcription with random hexamers. TCRdb independently ran MiXCR on the immunoSEQ multiplex PCR reads; one entry per CDR3 protein. The sample includes about 110,000 distinct CDR3 sequences, 90% to 96% seen only once; the top ten take around 0.1%. Sequenced sample: CD4+ T cells from PBMCs. These TCRs come from a human donor in good health.

The rearrangement joins TRBV29-1 to TRBJ2-3; the D is unclear. Between the trimmed V and J ends, which lost 3 bases and 2 bases, there was a span of 9 bases. The CDR3 spans 13 residues. Germline V gene sequence: CDR1 SQVTM, CDR2 ANQGSEA. The CDR3 here is CSVEPALTDTQYF. The CDR3 DNA is TGCAGCGTTGAGCCGGCACTCACAGATACGCAGTATTTT.

The chain carries TRBV5-6 and TRBJ2-5; 7 bases align to TRBD1. J gave up 8 bases and V 4 bases, and 11 bases lay outside the gene matches. Germline V gene lookup returns CDR1 SGHDT and CDR2 YYEEEE. The CDR3 covers 14 residues. Here the CDR3 reads CASSLIQGTITQYF. The DNA of the CDR3 is TGTGCCAGCAGCCTAATACAGGGGACGATTACCCAGTACTTC.

The chain joins TRBV29-1 to TRBJ2-5; D gene uncertain. The CDR3 is 13 amino acids. Germline V gene data show CDR1 as SQVTM and CDR2 as ANQGSEA. V lost 7 bases and J 3 bases, leaving 15 bases between the germline ends. The CDR3 spells CSADRHSKETQYF. For the CDR3, the DNA is TGCAGCGCTGATAGACATTCCAAAGAGACCCAGTACTTC. Looking up the rest from reference TRBV29-1 and TRBJ2-5 gives the full variable domain: SAVISQKPSRDICQRGTSLTIQCQVDSQVTMMFWYRQQPGQSLTLIATANQGSEATYESGFVIDKFPISRPNLTFSTLTVSNMSPEDSSIYLCSADRHSKETQYFGPGTRLLVL.

DNA of the CDR3: TGCGCCAGCAGCCAAGTTAGTCCGAACACTGAAGCTTTCTTT. This sequence encodes CASSQVSPNTEAFF. The chain joins TRBV4-1 to TRBJ1-1; D is undetermined. CDR1 is MGHRA, CDR2 YSYEKL, per germline. The V end lost 1 base, the J end lost 1 base, and 7 bases lay between the germline ends. CDR3 size: 14 residues.

V and J are TRBV6-1 and TRBJ2-4, with 9 bases lining up with TRBD1. CDR3 size: 18 residues. CDR1 and CDR2 (germline): MNHNS, SASEGT. Trimming took 2 bases from V and 2 from J; bases not matched to a gene: 10. CDR3 amino acids: CASSENGQGQGSKNIQYF. For the CDR3, the DNA is TGTGCCAGCAGTGAAAATGGACAGGGACAGGGTTCCAAAAACATTCAGTACTTC.

The chain links TRBV6-5 to TRBJ1-1; D is ambiguous. This CDR3 comprises 14 residues. The V and J ends lost 6 bases and 4 bases respectively, with 15 bases between them. The germline CDR1 and CDR2 sequences are MNHEY and SVGAGI. The CDR3 loop reads CASSLAGKVTEAFF. The DNA for the CDR3 is TGTGCCAGCAGCCTGGCGGGGAAAGTCACTGAAGCTTTCTTT.

The chain has TRBV3-1 and TRBJ2-1; D assignment may be TRBD1 or TRBD2 (5 bases each). From germline, CDR1 is LGHDT and CDR2 YNNKEL (reference sequence). The CDR3 loop spans 14 amino acids. V was clipped by 4 bases and J by 12 bases, with 19 bases between them. The CDR3 sequence is CASSRREGLGGQFF. The CDR3 DNA is TGTGCCAGCAGCCGACGCGAGGGGCTTGGAGGGCAGTTCTTC.

V usage is TRBV25-1 and J usage is TRBJ2-7; 13 bases map to TRBD2. Trimming at V came to 2 bases and at J to 4 bases, leaving 5 bases not matched to a gene. The CDR3 is made up of 16 amino acids. The V gene's germline CDR1 is MGHDK and CDR2 SYGVNS. The CDR3 region is CASSERTSGSRYEQYF. In DNA, the CDR3 is TGTGCCAGCAGTGAAAGGACTAGCGGGAGTCGGTACGAGCAGTACTTC.

The V and J genes are TRBV10-3 and TRBJ2-3; 13 nucleotides line up with TRBD2. V lost 3 bases and J lost 4; bases outside the gene matches: 4. The CDR3 consists of 16 residues. The germline CDR1 and CDR2 sequences are ENHRY and SYGVKD. CDR3 bases: TGTGCCATCAGTGAAGGTGGGACTAGCGGGGCAGATACGCAGTATTTT. Amino acids: CAISEGGTSGADTQYF.

CDR3 residues: CASSQGGITGGPRNEQFF. In nucleotides, the CDR3 is TGCGCCAGCAGCCAAGGGGGAATAACGGGGGGGCCCCGCAATGAGCAGTTCTTC. The J gene is TRBJ2-1, the V gene TRBV4-1; 8 positions agree with TRBD2. J gave up 6 bases and V 1 base, and 14 bases lay outside the gene matches. Germline CDR1 MGHRA, CDR2 YSYEKL. The CDR3 loop spans 18 amino acids.

This chain uses TRBV6-2 or TRBV6-3 with TRBJ1-1, with no clear D. The CDR3 is 12 residues long. V gave up 9 bases and J gave up 0 bases, with 8 bases separating them. Looked up from germline, CDR1 is MNHEY and CDR2 is SVGEGT. CDR3 residues: CASSTLNTEAFF. CDR3 DNA sequence: TGTGCCAGTTCGACACTGAACACTGAAGCTTTCTTT.

The V call is TRBV2, the J call TRBJ2-1; 9 bases match TRBD2. Germline V gene data show CDR1 as SNHLY and CDR2 as FYNNEI. Trimming at V came to 4 bases and at J to 7 bases, leaving 8 bases not matched to a gene. CDR3 size: 15 residues. Here the CDR3 reads CASSGAGGPRNEQFF. The CDR3 nucleotides read TGTGCCAGCAGTGGGGCGGGAGGGCCTCGGAATGAGCAGTTCTTC. The full variable domain, rest sourced from reference TRBV2 and TRBJ2-1, is EPEVTQTPSHQVTQMGQEVILRCVPISNHLYFYWYRQILGQKVEFLVSFYNNEISEKSEIFDDQFSVERPDGSNFTLKIRSTKLEDSAMYFCASSGAGGPRNEQFFGPGTRLTVL.

The V and J genes are TRBV12-3 or TRBV12-4 and TRBJ2-7, with 12 bases matching TRBD2. This CDR3 spans 14 amino acids. J gave up 4 bases and V 7 bases, and 5 bases lay outside the gene matches. The CDR3 coding sequence is TGTGCCAGCAACCTAGCGGGGGGGCTATACGAGCAGTACTTC. This codes for CASNLAGGLYEQYF.